The rows below give T cell receptor beta chains drawn from one sample of a study of response to subunit inactivated influenza vaccine. TCRdb re-called the RT-PCR reads through MiXCR, storing one row per CDR3 protein. The sample comprises around 180,000 distinct CDR3 sequences, around a tenth of which are singletons, and 11% rests with the top ten. Material: non-naive T cells sorted from PBMCs, obtained on the day of vaccination. The receptors come from a man aged 50 or older who received an inactivated influenza vaccine. CDR3s include the opening cysteine and the closing phenylalanine or tryptophan. Each record gives: CDR3 length, V gene, J gene, CDR3 protein.

CDR3 length: 13
V gene: TRBV29-1
J gene: TRBJ1-4
CDR3 protein: CSVGGAPDEKLFF

CDR3 length: 15
V gene: TRBV28
J gene: TRBJ1-2
CDR3 protein: CASSPQGATNYGYTF

CDR3 length: 14
V gene: TRBV9
J gene: TRBJ2-1
CDR3 protein: CASSLGLAGAEQFF

CDR3 length: 14
V gene: TRBV20-1
J gene: TRBJ2-5
CDR3 protein: CSASLPGIGETQYF

CDR3 length: 15
V gene: TRBV7-9
J gene: TRBJ1-2
CDR3 protein: CASSLYNRADYGYTF

CDR3 length: 18
V gene: TRBV25-1
J gene: TRBJ2-1
CDR3 protein: CASSEYPSGSGRYNEQFF

CDR3 length: 17
V gene: TRBV7-9
J gene: TRBJ2-1
CDR3 protein: CASSPRLRRGTYNEQFF

CDR3 length: 10
V gene: TRBV20-1
J gene: TRBJ2-3
CDR3 protein: CSAETYTQYF

CDR3 length: 16
V gene: TRBV5-5
J gene: TRBJ2-1
CDR3 protein: CASSLGAQGVFFEQFF

CDR3 length: 17
V gene: TRBV5-1
J gene: TRBJ2-3
CDR3 protein: CASSLALGGGAGDTQYF